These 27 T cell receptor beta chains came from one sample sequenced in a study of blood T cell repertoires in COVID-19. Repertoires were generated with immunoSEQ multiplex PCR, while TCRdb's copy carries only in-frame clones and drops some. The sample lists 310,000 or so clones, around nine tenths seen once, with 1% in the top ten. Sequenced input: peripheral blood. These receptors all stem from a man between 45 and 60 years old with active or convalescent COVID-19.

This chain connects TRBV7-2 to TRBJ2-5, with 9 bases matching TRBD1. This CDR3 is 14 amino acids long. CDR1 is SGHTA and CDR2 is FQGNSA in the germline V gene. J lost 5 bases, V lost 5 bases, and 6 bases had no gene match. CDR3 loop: CASSRGQGGETQYF. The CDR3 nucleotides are TGTGCCAGCAGCCGGGGACAGGGTGGTGAGACCCAGTACTTC.

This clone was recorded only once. The CDR3 spells CASSQDRRGPRPMFF. In nucleotides, the CDR3 is TGTGCCAGCAGCCAAGATAGGAGGGGACCCCGGCCTATGTTCTTC. The rearrangement joins TRBV14 to TRBJ2-1, with TRBD2 as a possible D gene (6 bases). Germline loops: CDR1 SGHDN, CDR2 FVKESK. The germline V and J ends were trimmed by 0 bases and 15 bases, with 21 bases remaining between them. This CDR3 has 15 amino acids.

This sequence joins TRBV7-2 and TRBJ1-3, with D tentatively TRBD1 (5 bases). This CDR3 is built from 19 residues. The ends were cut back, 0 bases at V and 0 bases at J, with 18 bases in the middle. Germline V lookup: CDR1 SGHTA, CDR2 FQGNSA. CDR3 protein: CASSLAFRDSSRSGNTIYF. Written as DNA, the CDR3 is TGTGCCAGCAGCTTAGCGTTTCGGGACTCCTCACGCTCTGGAAACACCATATATTTT.

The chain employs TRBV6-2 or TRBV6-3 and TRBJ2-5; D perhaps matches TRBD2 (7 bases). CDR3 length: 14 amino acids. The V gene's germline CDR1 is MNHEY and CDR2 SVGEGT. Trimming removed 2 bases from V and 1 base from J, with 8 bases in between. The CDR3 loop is CASSYGGAQETQYF. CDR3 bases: TGTGCCAGCAGTTACGGGGGGGCCCAAGAGACCCAGTACTTC.

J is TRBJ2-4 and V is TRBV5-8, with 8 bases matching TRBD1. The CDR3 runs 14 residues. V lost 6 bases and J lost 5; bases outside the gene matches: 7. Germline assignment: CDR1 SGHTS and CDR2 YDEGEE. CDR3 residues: CASTTGQGENIQYF. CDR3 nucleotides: TGTGCCAGCACCACCGGACAGGGCGAAAACATTCAGTACTTC.

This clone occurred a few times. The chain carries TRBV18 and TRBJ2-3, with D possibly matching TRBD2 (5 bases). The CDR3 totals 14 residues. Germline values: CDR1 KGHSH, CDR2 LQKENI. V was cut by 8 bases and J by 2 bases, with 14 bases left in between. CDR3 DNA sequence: TGTGCCAGCCTAGCTCCCACACACACAGATACGCAGTATTTT. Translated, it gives CASLAPTHTDTQYF.

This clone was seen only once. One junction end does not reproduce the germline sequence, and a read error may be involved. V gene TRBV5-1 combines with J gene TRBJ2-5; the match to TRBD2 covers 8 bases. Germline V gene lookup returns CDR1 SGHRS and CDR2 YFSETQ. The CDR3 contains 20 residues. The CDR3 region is CARSPRGARGALRIQETQYF. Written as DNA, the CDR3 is TGCGCCCGCAGCCCGCGGGGGGCGCGGGGGGCCCTGCGAATCCAAGAGACCCAGTACTTC.

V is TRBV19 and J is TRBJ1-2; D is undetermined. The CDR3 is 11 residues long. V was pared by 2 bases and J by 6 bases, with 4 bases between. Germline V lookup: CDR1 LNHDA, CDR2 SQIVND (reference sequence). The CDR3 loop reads CASSIYHGYTF. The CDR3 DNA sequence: TGTGCCAGTAGTATATATCATGGCTACACCTTC.

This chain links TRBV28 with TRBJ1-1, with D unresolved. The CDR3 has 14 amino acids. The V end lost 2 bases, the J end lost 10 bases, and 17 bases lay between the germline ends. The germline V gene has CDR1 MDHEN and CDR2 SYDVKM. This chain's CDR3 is CASSLTAGTLVAFF. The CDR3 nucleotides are TGTGCCAGCAGTTTAACGGCAGGCACACTTGTAGCTTTCTTT. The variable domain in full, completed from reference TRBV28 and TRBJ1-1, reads DVKVTQSSRYLVKRTGEKVFLECVQDMDHENMFWYRQDPGLGLRLIYFSYDVKMKEKGDIPEGYSVSREKKERFSLILESASTNQTSMYLCASSLTAGTLVAFFGQGTRLTVV.

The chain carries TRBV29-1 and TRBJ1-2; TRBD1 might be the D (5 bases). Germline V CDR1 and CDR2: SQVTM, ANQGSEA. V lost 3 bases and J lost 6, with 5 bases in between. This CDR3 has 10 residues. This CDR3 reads CSVDRDGYTF. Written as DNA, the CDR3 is TGCAGCGTTGACAGGGATGGCTACACCTTC.

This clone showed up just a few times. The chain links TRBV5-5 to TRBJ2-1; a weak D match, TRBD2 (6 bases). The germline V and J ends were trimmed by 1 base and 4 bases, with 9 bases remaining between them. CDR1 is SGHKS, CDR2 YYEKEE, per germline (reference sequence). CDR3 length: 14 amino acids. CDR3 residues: CASSLLGTYNEQFF. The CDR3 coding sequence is TGTGCCAGCAGCTTGCTTGGGACTTACAATGAGCAGTTCTTC.

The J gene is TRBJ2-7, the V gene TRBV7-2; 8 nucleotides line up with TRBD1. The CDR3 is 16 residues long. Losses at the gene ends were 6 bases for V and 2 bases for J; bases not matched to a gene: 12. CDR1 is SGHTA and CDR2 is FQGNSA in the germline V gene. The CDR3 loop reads CASSQTIDRGTYEQYF. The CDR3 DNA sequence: TGTGCCAGCAGTCAAACTATAGACAGGGGCACCTACGAGCAGTACTTC. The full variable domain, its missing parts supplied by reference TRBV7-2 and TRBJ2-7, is GAGVSQSPSNKVTEKGKDVELRCDPISGHTALYWYRQSLGQGLEFLIYFQGNSAPDKSGLPSDRFSAERTGGSVSTLTIQRTQQEDSAVYLCASSQTIDRGTYEQYFGPGTRLTVT.

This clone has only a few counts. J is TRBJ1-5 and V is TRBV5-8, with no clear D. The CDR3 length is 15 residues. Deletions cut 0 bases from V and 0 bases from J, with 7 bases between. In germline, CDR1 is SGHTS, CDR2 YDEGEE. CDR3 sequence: CASSLVVYSNQPQHF. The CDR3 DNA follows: TGTGCCAGCAGCTTGGTTGTGTATAGCAATCAGCCCCAGCATTTT.

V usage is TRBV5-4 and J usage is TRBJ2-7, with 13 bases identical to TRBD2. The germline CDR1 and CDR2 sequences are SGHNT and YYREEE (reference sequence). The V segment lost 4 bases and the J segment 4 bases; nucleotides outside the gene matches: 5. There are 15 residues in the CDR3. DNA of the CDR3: TGTGCCAGCAGCACCGGGACTAGCGGGATTTACGAGCAGTACTTC. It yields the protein CASSTGTSGIYEQYF.

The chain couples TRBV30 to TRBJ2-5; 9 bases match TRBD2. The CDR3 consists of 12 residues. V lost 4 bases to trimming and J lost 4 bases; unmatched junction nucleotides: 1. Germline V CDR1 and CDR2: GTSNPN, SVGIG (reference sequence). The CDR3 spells CAWTSGVETQYF. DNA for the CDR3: TGTGCCTGGACTAGCGGGGTAGAGACCCAGTACTTC.

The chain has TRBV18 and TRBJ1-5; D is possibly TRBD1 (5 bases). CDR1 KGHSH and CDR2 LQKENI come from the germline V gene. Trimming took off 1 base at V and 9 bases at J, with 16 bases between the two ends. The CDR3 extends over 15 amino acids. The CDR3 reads CASSPQGTFSVPQHF. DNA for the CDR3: TGTGCCAGCTCACCACAGGGGACTTTTTCCGTGCCCCAGCATTTT.

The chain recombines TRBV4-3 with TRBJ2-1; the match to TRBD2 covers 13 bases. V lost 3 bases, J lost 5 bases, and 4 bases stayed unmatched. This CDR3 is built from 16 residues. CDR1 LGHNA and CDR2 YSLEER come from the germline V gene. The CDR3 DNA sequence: TGCGCCAGCAGCCAGCGACTAGCGGGGGGAAACAATGAGCAGTTCTTC. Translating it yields CASSQRLAGGNNEQFF.

The CDR3 spells CASSARLDSTDTQYF. The CDR3 region has the DNA TGCGCCAGCAGTGCCCGACTAGATAGCACAGATACGCAGTATTTT. This rearrangement joins TRBV10-1 to TRBJ2-3; TRBD2 is a possible D gene (6 bases). V lost 4 bases, J lost 0 bases, and 11 bases lay in between. Germline loops: CDR1 WNHNN, CDR2 SYGVQD (reference sequence). The CDR3 loop spans 15 amino acids.

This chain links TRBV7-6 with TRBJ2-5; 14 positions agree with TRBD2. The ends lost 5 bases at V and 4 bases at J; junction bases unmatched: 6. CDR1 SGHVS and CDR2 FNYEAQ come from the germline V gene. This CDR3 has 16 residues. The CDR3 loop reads CASSPRLAGGLETQYF. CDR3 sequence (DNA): TGTGCCAGCAGCCCCAGACTAGCGGGAGGGCTAGAGACCCAGTACTTC.

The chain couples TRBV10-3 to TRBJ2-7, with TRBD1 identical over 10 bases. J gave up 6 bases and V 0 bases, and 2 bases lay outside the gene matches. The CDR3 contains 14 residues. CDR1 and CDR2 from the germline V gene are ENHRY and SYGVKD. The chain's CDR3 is CAISESTGGSEQYF. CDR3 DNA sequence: TGTGCCATCAGTGAGTCGACAGGGGGCTCCGAGCAGTACTTC.

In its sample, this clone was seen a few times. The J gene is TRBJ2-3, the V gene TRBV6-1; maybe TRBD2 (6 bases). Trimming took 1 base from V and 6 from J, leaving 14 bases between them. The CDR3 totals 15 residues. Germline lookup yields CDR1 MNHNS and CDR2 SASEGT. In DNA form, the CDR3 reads TGTGCCAGCAGTGAAGTCCAAATCAGCGGGGATACGCAGTATTTT. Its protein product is CASSEVQISGDTQYF.

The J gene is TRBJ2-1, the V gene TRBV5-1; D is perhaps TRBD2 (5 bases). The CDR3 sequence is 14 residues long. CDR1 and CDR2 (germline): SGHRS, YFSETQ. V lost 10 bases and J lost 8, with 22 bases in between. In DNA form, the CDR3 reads TGCGCCTCTTCCTCGCCGGGGTTGGGATATGAGCAGTTCTTC. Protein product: CASSSPGLGYEQFF.

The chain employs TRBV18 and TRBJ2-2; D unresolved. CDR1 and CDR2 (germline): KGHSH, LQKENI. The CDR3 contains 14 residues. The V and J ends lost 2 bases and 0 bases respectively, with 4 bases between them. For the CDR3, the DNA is TGTGCCAGCTCACCAAATACGAACACCGGGGAGCTGTTTTTT. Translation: CASSPNTNTGELFF. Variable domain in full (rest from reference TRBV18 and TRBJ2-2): NAGVMQNPRHLVRRRGQEARLRCSPMKGHSHVYWYRQLPEEGLKFMVYLQKENIIDESGMPKERFSAEFPKEGPSILRIQQVVRGDSAAYFCASSPNTNTGELFFGEGSRLTVL.

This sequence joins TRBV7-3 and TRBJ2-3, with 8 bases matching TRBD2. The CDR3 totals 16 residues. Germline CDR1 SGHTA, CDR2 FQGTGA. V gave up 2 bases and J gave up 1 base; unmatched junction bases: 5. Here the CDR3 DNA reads TGTGCCAGCAGCTTAGAACGTAGCGGGGGCACAGATACGCAGTATTTT. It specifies CASSLERSGGTDTQYF.

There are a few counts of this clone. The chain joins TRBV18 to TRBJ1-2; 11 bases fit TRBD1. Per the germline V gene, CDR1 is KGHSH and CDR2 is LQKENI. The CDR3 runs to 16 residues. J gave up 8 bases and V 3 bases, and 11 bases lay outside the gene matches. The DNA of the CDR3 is TGTGCCAGCTCACCCATCTTGGACAGGGGGCAGGAGGGCTACACCTTC. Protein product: CASSPILDRGQEGYTF. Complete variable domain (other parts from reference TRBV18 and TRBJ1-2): NAGVMQNPRHLVRRRGQEARLRCSPMKGHSHVYWYRQLPEEGLKFMVYLQKENIIDESGMPKERFSAEFPKEGPSILRIQQVVRGDSAAYFCASSPILDRGQEGYTFGSGTRLTVV.

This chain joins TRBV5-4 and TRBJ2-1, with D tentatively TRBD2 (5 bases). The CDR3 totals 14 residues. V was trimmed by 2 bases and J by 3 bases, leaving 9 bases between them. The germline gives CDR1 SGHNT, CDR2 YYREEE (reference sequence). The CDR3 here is CASSLKLDYNEQFF. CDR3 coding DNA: TGTGCCAGCAGCTTAAAACTAGACTACAATGAGCAGTTCTTC.

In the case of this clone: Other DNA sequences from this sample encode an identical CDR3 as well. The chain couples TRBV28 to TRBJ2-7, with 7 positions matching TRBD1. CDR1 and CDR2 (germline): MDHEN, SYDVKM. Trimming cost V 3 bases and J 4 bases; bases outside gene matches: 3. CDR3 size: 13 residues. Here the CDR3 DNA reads TGTGCCAGCAGTTTGGGACAGCTTTACGAGCAGTACTTC. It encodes CASSLGQLYEQYF.